This TCR beta chain is from a study of regulatory T cells in long-lasting Graves disease. The study, taken as a whole, reports: For persistent Graves' patients, TCR diversity was lower than for newly diagnosed ones. Comparison showed that persistent patients shared more public clonotypes (about 3,000) than new patients (roughly 970). Favored usage of TRBV28, TRBJ1-2 and TRBJ2-5 was recorded in persistent disease.

Building of the TCR beta libraries involved iRepertoire HTBI primers and Arm-PCR of CDR3 regions. TCRdb reprocessed the multiplex PCR reads with MiXCR, giving one entry per CDR3 protein. The table records 400,000 to 500,000 distinct CDR3 sequences, about 20% of them present only once. Time point denoted: persistent/refractory GD, antithyroid drugs over 5 years with positive TRAb. From RNA extracted from PBMCs, the TCR library was made. This CDR3 region has 14 residues. Germline CDR1 and CDR2: MDHEN and SYDVKM. Between the trimmed V and J ends, which lost 6 bases and 7 bases, there was a span of 19 bases. This clonotype was recorded many times. Its antigen is not identified.

This receptor was identified in a female donor with Graves disease. The sample in question was peripheral blood mononuclear cells (PBMCs), obtained when the disease was refractory, from a patient treated with antithyroid drugs. J is TRBJ2-7 and V is TRBV28, with unresolved D. CDR3 sequence: CASSPPRPAEEQYF. The CDR3, as DNA: TGTGCCAGCAGCCCTCCCCGCCCGGCGGAAGAGCAGTACTTC.